One and the same sample provided the 17 T cell receptor beta chains below, sequenced in a study of blood T cell repertoires in COVID-19. Assay: immunoSEQ multiplex PCR; the TCRdb copy retains only in-frame clones and omits some. The table records roughly 250,000 clones, around 86% of them present only once. Material for sequencing was PBMCs or T cells enriched from blood (not recorded which). These receptors originate from a woman in her forties with acute COVID-19.

The chain is built from TRBV7-2 and TRBJ2-7; TRBD1 matches at 7 bases. The CDR3 runs 13 residues. Germline V CDR1 and CDR2: SGHTA, FQGNSA. Germline trimming cut 5 bases from V and 3 bases from J; bases unmatched to any gene: 4. In nucleotides, the CDR3 is TGTGCCAGCAGCGGTCGACAGGGCTACGAGCAGTACTTC. This sequence encodes CASSGRQGYEQYF. Based on the CDR3 plus reference TRBV7-2 and TRBJ2-7, the full variable domain is GAGVSQSPSNKVTEKGKDVELRCDPISGHTALYWYRQSLGQGLEFLIYFQGNSAPDKSGLPSDRFSAERTGGSVSTLTIQRTQQEDSAVYLCASSGRQGYEQYFGPGTRLTVT.

This chain links TRBV2 with TRBJ1-1, with 9 positions matching TRBD1. This CDR3 has 15 residues. Trimming cost V 6 bases and J 10 bases; bases outside gene matches: 15. Germline lookup yields CDR1 SNHLY and CDR2 FYNNEI. The CDR3 region is CASSPPDRGPMAAFF. Written as DNA, the CDR3 is TGTGCCAGCAGCCCACCGGACAGGGGACCGATGGCAGCTTTCTTT. The variable domain in full, completed from reference TRBV2 and TRBJ1-1, reads EPEVTQTPSHQVTQMGQEVILRCVPISNHLYFYWYRQILGQKVEFLVSFYNNEISEKSEIFDDQFSVERPDGSNFTLKIRSTKLEDSAMYFCASSPPDRGPMAAFFGQGTRLTVV.

This chain joins TRBV2 and TRBJ2-7, with D maybe TRBD1 (6 bases). CDR3 length: 14 residues. V was shortened by 3 bases and J by 0 bases, with 9 bases between the two germline ends. CDR1 SNHLY and CDR2 FYNNEI come from the germline V gene. CDR3 amino acids: CASSEGASSYEQYF. The CDR3 coding sequence is TGTGCCAGCAGTGAGGGGGCTAGCTCCTACGAGCAGTACTTC.

The genes are TRBV18 and TRBJ1-1, with 8 bases aligning to TRBD1. The germline CDR1 and CDR2 sequences are KGHSH and LQKENI. This CDR3 is built from 14 residues. Trimming took 3 bases from V and 1 from J; bases not matched to a gene: 1. This CDR3 is CASSPDRENTEAFF. CDR3 nucleotide sequence: TGTGCCAGCTCACCGGACAGGGAGAACACTGAAGCTTTCTTT.

A word on this clone: One end of the junction does not line up with germline, which may come from a read error. The chain employs TRBV7-9 and TRBJ2-1, with a tentative D call TRBD2 (6 bases). In germline, CDR1 is SEHNR, CDR2 FQNEAQ (reference sequence). The CDR3 runs 13 residues. CDR3 in amino acids: CASSLAGGMGQFF. The CDR3 DNA is TGTGCCAGCAGCCTAGCAGGAGGGATGGGGCAGTTCTTC.

V usage is TRBV11-1 and J usage is TRBJ2-7; D is unclear. The V gene lost 7 bases and the J gene lost 4 bases, with 14 bases spanning the gap. This CDR3 is 13 amino acids long. CDR1 and CDR2 from the germline V gene are SGHAT and FQDESV (reference sequence). This CDR3 is CASTFRDGYEQYF. The DNA of the CDR3 is TGTGCCAGCACCTTCCGCGACGGGTACGAGCAGTACTTC.

V is TRBV19 and J is TRBJ2-1, with D unresolved. This CDR3 region has 15 residues. Germline V lookup: CDR1 LNHDA, CDR2 SQIVND (reference sequence). The V gene lost 3 bases and the J gene lost 2 bases, with 11 bases spanning the gap. CDR3 residues: CASSIFRTTYNEQFF. The DNA for the CDR3 is TGTGCCAGTAGTATTTTTCGTACAACCTACAATGAGCAGTTCTTC.

The chain combines TRBV11-3 with TRBJ2-7, with 10 positions matching TRBD2. This CDR3 spans 20 amino acids. The V segment lost 0 bases and the J segment 4 bases; nucleotides outside the gene matches: 18. Germline CDR1 reads SGHNT; CDR2 reads YENEEA. The CDR3 spells CASSLDFFGTSEKSKYEQYF. DNA of the CDR3: TGTGCCAGCAGCTTAGATTTCTTCGGGACTAGCGAGAAATCAAAATACGAGCAGTACTTC. The whole variable domain, remainder taken from reference TRBV11-3 and TRBJ2-7, is EAGVVQSPRYKIIEKKQPVAFWCNPISGHNTLYWYLQNLGQGPELLIRYENEEAVDDSQLPKDRFSAERLKGVDSTLKIQPAELGDSAVYLCASSLDFFGTSEKSKYEQYFGPGTRLTVT.

The chain employs TRBV10-1 and TRBJ2-2; D possibly corresponds to TRBD2 (6 bases). Trimming left V 5 bases short and J 1 base short, with 8 bases between. The CDR3 runs to 14 residues. Looked up from germline, CDR1 is WNHNN and CDR2 is SYGVQD (reference sequence). In nucleotides, the CDR3 is TGCGCCAGCAGTAGGGACTGGAACACCGGGGAGCTGTTTTTT. Protein sequence: CASSRDWNTGELFF.

The chain links TRBV19 to TRBJ1-3; D may be TRBD1 (5 bases). The CDR3 is 17 residues long. Germline V gene sequence: CDR1 LNHDA, CDR2 SQIVND (reference sequence). V was shortened by 3 bases and J by 0 bases, with 15 bases between the two germline ends. This CDR3 reads CASSIPTRQSSGNTIYF. CDR3 bases: TGTGCCAGTAGTATTCCCACGAGACAGAGCTCTGGAAACACCATATATTTT.

As regards this clone: An end of the junction does not agree with germline; a read error may underlie this. The CDR3: CASSRRTGNSEAFF. The CDR3 DNA reads TGTGCCAGCAGCAGACGGACAGGGAACTCTGAAGCTTTCTTT. The J gene is TRBJ1-1, the V gene TRBV5-5; TRBD1 matches 8 bases. The CDR3 is made up of 14 amino acids. The germline CDR1 and CDR2 sequences are SGHKS and YYEKEE (reference sequence). The whole variable domain, filled in from reference TRBV5-5 and TRBJ1-1, reads DAGVTQSPTHLIKTRGQQVTLRCSPISGHKSVSWYQQVLGQGPQFIFQYYEKEERGRGNFPDRFSARQFPNYSSELNVNALLLGDSALYLCASSRRTGNSEAFFGQGTRLTVV.

V usage is TRBV19 and J usage is TRBJ1-2, with TRBD1 as a possible D gene (6 bases). Germline values: CDR1 LNHDA, CDR2 SQIVND (reference sequence). The CDR3 covers 13 residues. V lost 5 bases and J 4 bases, leaving 11 bases between the germline ends. CDR3 protein: CASSLQGSYGYTF. In nucleotides, the CDR3 is TGTGCCAGTAGTTTACAGGGTTCCTATGGCTACACCTTC.

This chain joins TRBV11-3 and TRBJ2-1, with TRBD2 matching over 7 bases. This CDR3 spans 14 amino acids. The V gene end was trimmed by 5 bases and the J gene end by 6 bases; junction bases not matched to a gene: 7. Per germline, CDR1 SGHNT and CDR2 YENEEA. CDR3 coding DNA: TGTGCCAGCAGCAAGAGCGGGAACTCCAATGAGCAGTTCTTC. Amino acids: CASSKSGNSNEQFF.

The chain has TRBV15 and TRBJ2-3, with D maybe TRBD2 (6 bases). Germline CDR1 is LNHNV and CDR2 is YYDKDF (reference sequence). V was cut by 5 bases and J by 5 bases, with 11 bases left in between. The CDR3 extends over 13 amino acids. CDR3 bases: TGTGCCACCAGCCACCGGGAGTTAGATACGCAGTATTTT. This codes for CATSHRELDTQYF.

V is TRBV29-1 and J is TRBJ2-3, with 7 nucleotides matching TRBD2. The CDR3 contains 14 residues. Germline-derived CDR1 and CDR2 are SQVTM and ANQGSEA. V was clipped by 6 bases and J by 1 base; unmatched bases: 7. CDR3 amino acids: CSVRSGIGTDTQYF. CDR3 DNA sequence: TGCAGCGTCCGGAGCGGGATCGGCACAGATACGCAGTATTTT.

Only one count was recorded for this clone. The chain is built from TRBV29-1 and TRBJ2-1; a possible D gene is TRBD1 (6 bases). Germline assignment: CDR1 SQVTM and CDR2 ANQGSEA. V was shortened by 6 bases and J by 0 bases, with 12 bases between the two germline ends. This CDR3 comprises 14 residues. This chain's CDR3 is CSVPDRSSYNEQFF. In DNA form, the CDR3 reads TGCAGCGTCCCAGACAGGTCCTCCTACAATGAGCAGTTCTTC.

V gene TRBV6-6 combines with J gene TRBJ2-1; 14 positions match TRBD2. Unmatched junction bases numbered 16, after V lost 5 bases and J lost 7 bases. The CDR3 is 19 residues long. Germline assignment: CDR1 MNHNY and CDR2 SVGAGI (reference sequence). CDR3 sequence: CASSPTSGRAESLENEQFF. CDR3 nucleotides: TGTGCCAGCAGTCCGACTAGCGGGAGGGCCGAATCCTTAGAGAATGAGCAGTTCTTC.